This T cell receptor beta chain comes out of a study of OX40 agonist ivuxolimab in advanced cancers. Study context: The patients received agonistic anti-OX40 (CD134) antibody ivuxolimab. Partial responses occurred in Three dose-escalation patients, one with hepatocellular carcinoma and two with cutaneous melanoma.

The study's findings and limits: More expanded clones were seen, on average, in CD8+ T cells than in CD4+. Determination of antigen specificity was not performed for the expanded peripheral T cells.

Some clones are missing from TCRdb's copy, which holds only in-frame ones; the method was immunoSEQ multiplex PCR. The data show about 150,000 clones, with approximately 94% seen just once and around 0.28% held by the top ten. The length of the CDR3 is 13 residues. With 6 bases removed from V and 2 bases from J, the gap between germline ends came to 9 bases. Germline V gene sequence: CDR1 SNHLY, CDR2 FYNNEI. A note on this clone: What it recognizes is unknown.

This TCR derives from an adult with an advanced solid tumor such as melanoma, head and neck, liver or kidney cancer. Specimen: CD4+ or CD8+ T cells sorted from blood, collected in a trial of the OX40 agonist ivuxolimab. The rearrangement uses TRBV2 and TRBJ2-3; no clear D. This CDR3 reads CASRSTLTDTQYF. Here the CDR3 DNA reads TGTGCCAGCAGGTCCACTCTCACAGATACGCAGTATTTT.